A selection of T cell receptor beta chains follows, all from one sample in a study of T cells after yellow fever vaccination. TCRdb passed the 5' RACE reads through MiXCR, listing each CDR3 protein once. The sample lists 620,000 or so distinct CDR3 sequences; about 15% were seen once. Sequenced material: PBMCs, taken about 5 days after the first yellow fever vaccination. The receptors here all came from a man younger than 35 who received the YFV17D yellow fever vaccine. Both conserved end residues are part of each CDR3. D genes are given only for firm matches. Rows may omit the clone size; those that give it use once, few, many or a size class.

TRBD1,TRBJ1-6,-,TRBV27,CASRRTGSNSPLHF,TGTGCCAGCAGGAGGACAGGTAGTAATTCACCCCTCCACTTT
-,TRBJ1-6,few,TRBV4-3,CASSQDSPGQHYNSPLHF,TGCGCCAGCAGCCAAGATTCCCCCGGACAGCACTATAATTCACCCCTCCACTTT
-,TRBJ1-6,-,TRBV7-2,CASSFEKGVYNSPLHF,TGTGCCAGCAGCTTTGAAAAAGGCGTCTATAATTCACCCCTCCACTTT
-,TRBJ2-1,-,TRBV15,CATSSGEYNEQFF,TGTGCCACCAGCTCCGGGGAATACAATGAGCAGTTCTTC
-,TRBJ1-5,few,TRBV7-9,CASSLEAGGNQPQHF,TGTGCCAGCAGCTTAGAAGCGGGTGGCAATCAGCCCCAGCATTTT
TRBD1,TRBJ2-1,few,TRBV4-3,CASSQDSGTEVGQFF,TGCGCCAGCAGCCAAGATTCCGGGACAGAGGTTGGGCAGTTCTTC
TRBD1,TRBJ2-6,-,TRBV6-2/TRBV6-3,CAIPRTGGSGANVLTF,TGTGCCATCCCTCGGACAGGGGGCTCTGGGGCCAACGTCCTGACTTTC
-,TRBJ2-3,many,TRBV9,CASSVGGAADTQYF,TGTGCCAGCAGCGTAGGGGGGGCTGCGGATACGCAGTATTTT
-,TRBJ1-2,few,TRBV7-2,CASSPRTVGYTF,TGTGCCAGCAGCCCAAGGACAGTCGGCTACACCTTC
-,TRBJ2-3,few,TRBV11-2,CASSLRVLLGTDTQYF,TGTGCCAGCAGCTTACGGGTCCTTCTAGGAACAGATACGCAGTATTTT
TRBD1,TRBJ2-1,few,TRBV20-1,CSADRGQNNEQFF,TGCAGTGCGGACAGGGGGCAAAACAATGAGCAGTTCTTC
TRBD2,TRBJ2-5,-,TRBV11-2,CASSLERGGGTQYF,TGTGCCAGCAGCTTAGAGCGGGGGGGCGGGACCCAGTACTTC
TRBD2,TRBJ2-7,-,TRBV15,CATSTERGRSYEQYF,TGTGCCACCAGCACCGAGCGGGGTCGCTCCTACGAGCAGTACTTC
-,TRBJ2-1,-,TRBV7-2,CASSSRGDTDNEQFF,TGTGCCAGCAGCTCAAGGGGGGACACCGACAATGAGCAGTTCTTC
TRBD1,TRBJ1-1,-,TRBV2,CASSKGQMNTEAFF,TGTGCCAGCAGTAAGGGACAGATGAACACTGAAGCTTTCTTT
TRBD1,TRBJ2-6,few,TRBV19,CASSTTGNSGANVLTF,TGTGCCAGTAGTACGACAGGGAATTCTGGGGCCAACGTCCTGACTTTC
TRBD1,TRBJ1-4,many,TRBV18,CASSLTGTGIYVSTNEKLFF,TGTGCCAGCTCTCTTACCGGGACAGGGATTTATGTCTCAACTAATGAAAAACTGTTTTTT
-,TRBJ1-2,-,TRBV3-1,CASSQGSASGGYTF,TGTGCCAGCAGCCAGGGTTCGGCTTCGGGTGGCTACACCTTC
TRBD1,TRBJ1-1,-,TRBV19,CASSISGTGGAFF,TGTGCCAGTAGTATATCCGGGACAGGAGGCGCTTTCTTT
-,TRBJ2-5,few,TRBV6-5,CASKHGETQYF,TGTGCCAGCAAGCATGGGGAGACCCAGTACTTC
TRBD1,TRBJ2-4,few,TRBV5-6,CASSSLRGGGRGPANIQYF,TGTGCCAGCAGCTCCCTCCGGGGTGGGGGCAGGGGGCCGGCCAACATTCAGTACTTC
TRBD2,TRBJ2-1,-,TRBV20-1,CSAIRRGGWNEQFF,TGCAGTGCTATTAGGCGGGGGGGCTGGAATGAGCAGTTCTTC
TRBD1,TRBJ2-1,-,TRBV20-1,CSAYDRVGYNEQFF,TGCAGTGCTTATGACAGGGTCGGGTACAATGAGCAGTTCTTC
TRBD2,TRBJ2-5,-,TRBV9,CASTSGGSGQETQYF,TGTGCCAGCACATCAGGAGGTAGCGGGCAAGAGACCCAGTACTTC
-,TRBJ2-3,-,TRBV5-1,CASREGGSTDTQYF,TGCGCCAGCAGAGAGGGGGGCAGCACAGATACGCAGTATTTT
-,TRBJ2-7,-,TRBV7-3,CASSLYKGGEQYF,TGTGCCAGCAGCTTATATAAGGGTGGCGAGCAGTACTTC
TRBD2,TRBJ2-3,few,TRBV4-1,CASSQVQRGAGDTQYF,TGCGCCAGCAGCCAAGTACAGCGGGGGGCAGGGGATACGCAGTATTTT
TRBD2,TRBJ2-2,few,TRBV7-9,CASSNLAGDNTGELFF,TGTGCCAGCAGCAACTTAGCGGGGGATAACACCGGGGAGCTGTTTTTT
TRBD1,TRBJ2-1,-,TRBV4-1,CASSRDRSSSYNEQFF,TGCGCCAGCAGCCGGGACAGGTCGAGCTCCTACAATGAGCAGTTCTTC
-,TRBJ1-4,-,TRBV7-9,CASSFSRILTNEKLFF,TGTGCCAGCAGCTTCTCGCGGATCTTAACTAATGAAAAACTGTTTTTT
-,TRBJ2-5,-,TRBV7-2,CASSLGSGLWETQYF,TGTGCCAGCAGCTTAGGGTCGGGGCTCTGGGAGACCCAGTACTTC
-,TRBJ1-1,many,TRBV9,CASSGRADTEAFF,TGTGCCAGCAGCGGCAGGGCGGACACTGAAGCTTTCTTT
-,TRBJ2-1,-,TRBV28,CASRPGGIPSYNEQFF,TGTGCCAGCAGGCCCGGAGGGATACCCTCCTACAATGAGCAGTTCTTC
-,TRBJ2-2,-,TRBV27,CASSFSRRRDTGELFF,TGTGCCAGCAGTTTTAGTAGGCGGCGGGACACCGGGGAGCTGTTTTTT
-,TRBJ1-2,-,TRBV2,CASSDAGDYGYTF,TGTGCCAGCAGTGACGCAGGAGACTATGGCTACACCTTC
TRBD1,TRBJ2-5,few,TRBV10-3,CAISETGQGQWETQYF,TGTGCCATCAGTGAAACAGGACAGGGTCAATGGGAGACCCAGTACTTC
-,TRBJ2-2,few,TRBV29-1,CSVESPSGWDTGELFF,TGCAGCGTTGAATCCCCTTCGGGGTGGGACACCGGGGAGCTGTTTTTT
TRBD1,TRBJ2-3,-,TRBV7-6,CASSPVRGTDTQYF,TGTGCCAGCAGCCCCGTCAGGGGGACAGATACGCAGTATTTT
TRBD1,TRBJ2-2,-,TRBV25-1,CASSESRIHPGQVSGELFF,TGTGCCAGCAGTGAATCCCGAATCCATCCGGGACAGGTTTCCGGGGAGCTGTTTTTT
-,TRBJ1-1,-,TRBV7-2,CASSSGSEAFF,TGTGCCAGCAGCTCAGGGAGTGAAGCTTTCTTT
TRBD2,TRBJ2-1,-,TRBV27,CASSFTPGLGIYNEQFF,TGTGCCAGCAGTTTCACACCGGGACTAGGTATCTACAATGAGCAGTTCTTC
-,TRBJ2-3,-,TRBV4-1,CASSQEIGGTDTQYF,TGCGCCAGCAGCCAAGAAATCGGCGGTACAGATACGCAGTATTTT
-,TRBJ2-5,few,TRBV20-1,CSARGGFRETQYF,TGCAGTGCTAGAGGGGGATTTCGGGAGACCCAGTACTTC
-,TRBJ2-2,-,TRBV20-1,CSIAGRNTGELFF,TGCAGTATCGCGGGAAGGAACACCGGGGAGCTGTTTTTT
TRBD2,TRBJ2-5,-,TRBV10-3,CATVEASGGGETQYF,TGTGCCACGGTCGAGGCTAGCGGGGGAGGAGAGACCCAGTACTTC
-,TRBJ2-5,few,TRBV5-1,CASSLDGVMETQYF,TGCGCCAGCAGCTTGGACGGGGTGATGGAGACCCAGTACTTC
-,TRBJ2-3,-,TRBV20-1,CSARDLGLSTDTQYF,TGCAGTGCTAGAGATTTGGGACTTAGCACAGATACGCAGTATTTT
-,TRBJ1-2,few,TRBV5-1,CASSLAEERRRGGYTF,TGCGCCAGCAGCTTGGCCGAAGAGCGGAGGAGGGGTGGCTACACCTTC
TRBD2,TRBJ2-2,-,TRBV5-4,CASSPPRRGGAPGELFF,TGTGCCAGCAGCCCACCTCGCCGCGGGGGGGCCCCCGGGGAGCTGTTTTTT
-,TRBJ1-2,-,TRBV7-9,CASSLPGTSWNYGYTF,TGTGCCAGCAGCTTACCGGGGACAAGCTGGAACTATGGCTACACCTTC
-,TRBJ2-3,-,TRBV3-1,CASSQWTKHTDTQYF,TGTGCCAGCAGCCAATGGACTAAACACACAGATACGCAGTATTTT
-,TRBJ2-3,few,TRBV24-1,CATSRGQSTDTQYF,TGTGCCACCAGTCGTGGGCAGAGCACAGATACGCAGTATTTT
-,TRBJ1-6,-,TRBV15,CATSRDGYRSPLHF,TGTGCCACCAGCAGAGATGGATACCGTTCACCCCTCCACTTT
-,TRBJ2-3,few,TRBV6-2/TRBV6-3,CASSYGVEGTDTQYF,TGTGCCAGCAGTTACGGGGTGGAGGGCACAGATACGCAGTATTTT
-,TRBJ1-1,few,TRBV20-1,CSASDLWNTEAFF,TGCAGTGCTAGCGATTTGTGGAACACTGAAGCTTTCTTT